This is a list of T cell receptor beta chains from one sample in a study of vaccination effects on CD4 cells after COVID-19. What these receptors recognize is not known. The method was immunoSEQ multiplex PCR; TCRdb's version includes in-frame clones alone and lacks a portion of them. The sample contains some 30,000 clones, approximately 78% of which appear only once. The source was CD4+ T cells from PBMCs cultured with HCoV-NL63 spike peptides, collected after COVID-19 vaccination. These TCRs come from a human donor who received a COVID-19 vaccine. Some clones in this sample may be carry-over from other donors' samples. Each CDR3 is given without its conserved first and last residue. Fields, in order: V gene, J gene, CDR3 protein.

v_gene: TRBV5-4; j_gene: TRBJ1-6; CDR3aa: ASSARQGWNSPLH
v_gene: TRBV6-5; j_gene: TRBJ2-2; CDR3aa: ASNFRERGGELF
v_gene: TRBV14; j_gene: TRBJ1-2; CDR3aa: ASSQDTGTAYGYT
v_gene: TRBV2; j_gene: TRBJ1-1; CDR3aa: ASHREGGTEAF
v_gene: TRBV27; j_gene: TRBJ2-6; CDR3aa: ASSRGLAGANVLT
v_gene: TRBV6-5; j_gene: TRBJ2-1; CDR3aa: ASSYLAGGHNEQF
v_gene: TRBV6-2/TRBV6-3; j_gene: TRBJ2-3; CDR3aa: ASSSRRGSTDTQY
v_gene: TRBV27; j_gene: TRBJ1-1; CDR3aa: ASSPIGQGGTEAF
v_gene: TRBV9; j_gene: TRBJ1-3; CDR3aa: ASSVMGVTGNTIY
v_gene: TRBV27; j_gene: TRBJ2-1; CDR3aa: ASSFGRGLGEQF
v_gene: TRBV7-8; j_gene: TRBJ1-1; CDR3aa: ASSSQGAANTEAF
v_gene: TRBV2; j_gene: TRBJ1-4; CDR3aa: ASRRANEKLF
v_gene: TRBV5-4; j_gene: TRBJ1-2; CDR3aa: ASSWLTENYGYT
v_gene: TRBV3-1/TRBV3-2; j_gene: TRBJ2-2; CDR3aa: ASSQAAGVSGELF
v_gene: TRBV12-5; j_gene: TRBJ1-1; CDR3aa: ASGLTGGNEAF
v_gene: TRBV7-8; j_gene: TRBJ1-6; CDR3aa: ASSPAAGIGSPLH
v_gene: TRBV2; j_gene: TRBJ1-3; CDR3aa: ASTPGGDTIY
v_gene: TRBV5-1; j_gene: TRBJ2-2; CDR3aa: ASSLVGSPSTGELF
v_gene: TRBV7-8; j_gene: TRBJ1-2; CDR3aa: ASSRDRGGYGYT
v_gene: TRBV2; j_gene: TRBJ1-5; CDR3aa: ASSGGQGGQPQH
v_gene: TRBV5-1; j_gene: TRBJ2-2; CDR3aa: ASSLRTGGTGELF
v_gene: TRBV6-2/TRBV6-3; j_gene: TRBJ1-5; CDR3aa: ASSSTPGYQPQH
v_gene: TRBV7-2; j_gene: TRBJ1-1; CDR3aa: ASSQGPGRTEAF
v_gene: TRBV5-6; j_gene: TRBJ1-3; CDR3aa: ASSSRRRNSGNTIY
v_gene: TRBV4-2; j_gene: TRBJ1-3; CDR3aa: ASSQDGGGNTIY
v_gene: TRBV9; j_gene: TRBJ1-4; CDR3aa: ASSATVTNEKLF
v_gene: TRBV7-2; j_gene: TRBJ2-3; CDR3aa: ASGISGGGTDTQY
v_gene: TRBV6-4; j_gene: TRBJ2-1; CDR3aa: ASSSGQYNEQF
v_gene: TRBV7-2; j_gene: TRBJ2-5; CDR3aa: ASSSYLQETQY
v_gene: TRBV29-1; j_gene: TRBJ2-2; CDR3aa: SVGQGAAGELF
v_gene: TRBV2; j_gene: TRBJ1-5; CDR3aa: ASRGGQISNQPQH
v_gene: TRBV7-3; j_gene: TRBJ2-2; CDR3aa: ASSRGGNANTGELF
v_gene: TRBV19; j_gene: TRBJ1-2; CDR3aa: ASSMQPQGVYGYT
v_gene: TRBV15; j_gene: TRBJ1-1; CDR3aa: ATSRGGNTEAF
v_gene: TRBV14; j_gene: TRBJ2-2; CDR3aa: ASSHPDRGQLTGELF
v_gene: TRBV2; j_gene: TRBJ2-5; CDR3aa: ASNSRGQETQY
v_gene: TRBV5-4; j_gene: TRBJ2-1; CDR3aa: ASSLGEGHEQF
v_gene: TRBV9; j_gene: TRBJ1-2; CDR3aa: ASSIQGWGYT
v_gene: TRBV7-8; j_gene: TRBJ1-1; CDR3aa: ASSSLTGMNTEAF
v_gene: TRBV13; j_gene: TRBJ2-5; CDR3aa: ASSPGTEQETQY
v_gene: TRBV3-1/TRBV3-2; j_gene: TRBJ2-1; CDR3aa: ASSHVGEQF
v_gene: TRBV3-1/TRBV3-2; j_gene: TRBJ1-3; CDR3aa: ASSQDGGGNTIY
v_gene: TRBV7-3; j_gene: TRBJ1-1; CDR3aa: ASSSTPDTEAF